Listed here are 19 T cell receptor beta chains from one sample, sequenced in a study of CD8 T cells in ankylosing spondylitis. TCRdb redid the calling of the 5' RACE reads with MiXCR, one entry per CDR3 protein. Seen here are a few hundred thousand distinct CDR3 sequences, under 20% observed once, and the top ten hold around 32%. Sequenced material: blood, either unsorted or a sorted T cell fraction (not recorded which). These receptors all come from a male donor with ankylosing spondylitis or in good health (not recorded which).

This clonotype was recorded at least ten times. The genes are TRBV9 and TRBJ2-3; D call uncertain. Germline V gene sequence: CDR1 SGDLS, CDR2 YYNGEE. This CDR3 spans 12 amino acids. Trimming stripped 2 bases from V and 4 bases from J, with 5 bases between. The CDR3 loop reads CASSVGADTQYF. CDR3 DNA: TGTGCCAGCAGCGTCGGAGCAGATACGCAGTATTTT.

This clonotype was seen a few times. V usage is TRBV29-1 and J usage is TRBJ1-3, with D possibly being TRBD1 (5 bases). The CDR3 extends over 11 amino acids. The germline gives CDR1 SQVTM, CDR2 ANQGSEA. V shed 4 bases and J shed 7 bases, with 8 bases lying between them. The DNA of the CDR3 is TGCAGCGTTGTATGGGGGAACACCATATATTTT. Protein: CSVVWGNTIYF. The full variable domain, its missing parts supplied by reference TRBV29-1 and TRBJ1-3, is SAVISQKPSRDICQRGTSLTIQCQVDSQVTMMFWYRQQPGQSLTLIATANQGSEATYESGFVIDKFPISRPNLTFSTLTVSNMSPEDSSIYLCSVVWGNTIYFGEGSWLTVV.

The chain joins TRBV20-1 to TRBJ2-5; D is perhaps TRBD2 (6 bases). Germline lookup yields CDR1 DFQATT and CDR2 SNEGSKA (reference sequence). Trimming removed 7 bases at V and 5 bases at J, with 14 bases between. The CDR3 contains 12 residues. CDR3 nucleotides: TGCAGTGGACCCGGGAGAGGGGAGACCCAGTACTTC. Translating gives CSGPGRGETQYF.

A few counts support this clonotype. The J gene is TRBJ2-1, the V gene TRBV7-8; D ambiguous. Germline V gives CDR1 SGHVS, CDR2 FQNEAQ. The CDR3 is 14 amino acids. V was clipped by 1 base and J by 4 bases, with 8 bases between them. The CDR3 spells CASSLDPTYNEQFF. The DNA for the CDR3 is TGTGCCAGCAGCTTAGACCCAACGTACAATGAGCAGTTCTTC.

This clonotype was seen only a few times. V and J are TRBV2 and TRBJ2-1; 10 bases map to TRBD2. Per the germline V gene, CDR1 is SNHLY and CDR2 is FYNNEI. CDR3 length: 15 residues. V lost 6 bases and J lost 3; bases outside the gene matches: 5. In nucleotides, the CDR3 is TGTGCCAGCAGAGGACTAGCGGAAATCTACAATGAGCAGTTCTTC. This encodes CASRGLAEIYNEQFF.

The chain combines TRBV19 with TRBJ2-6; D perhaps matches TRBD1 (5 bases). V was trimmed by 4 bases and J by 0 bases, leaving 7 bases between them. The CDR3 is 15 amino acids. Germline V gene data show CDR1 as LNHDA and CDR2 as SQIVND (reference sequence). CDR3 region: CASSTGLSGANVLTF. The CDR3 DNA is TGTGCCAGTAGTACAGGGCTCTCTGGGGCCAACGTCCTGACTTTC.

The V and J genes are TRBV7-9 and TRBJ2-3; 7 positions match TRBD2. Germline trimming cut 1 base from V and 4 bases from J; bases unmatched to any gene: 5. The CDR3 consists of 15 residues. CDR1 is SEHNR, CDR2 FQNEAQ, per germline (reference sequence). The CDR3 sequence is CASSLGGGEADTQYF. CDR3 sequence (DNA): TGTGCCAGCAGCTTAGGCGGGGGAGAGGCAGATACGCAGTATTTT.

This clonotype was recorded a few times. The CDR3 sequence: CASSERGAPDTQYF. The CDR3 bases are TGTGCCAGCAGTGAAAGGGGAGCCCCAGATACGCAGTATTTT. The gene calls are TRBV2 and TRBJ2-3, with D perhaps matching TRBD1 or TRBD2 (5 bases each). CDR1 and CDR2 from the germline V gene are SNHLY and FYNNEI. The CDR3 runs 14 residues. The ends were cut back, 2 bases at V and 4 bases at J, with 10 bases in the middle.

This clonotype was counted many times. The chain recombines TRBV29-1 with TRBJ2-1; D may be TRBD2 (5 bases). Trimming pared 7 bases from V and 9 bases from J, leaving 16 bases between. Germline assignment: CDR1 SQVTM and CDR2 ANQGSEA. This CDR3 comprises 12 residues. CDR3 amino acids: CSAQKARGEQFF. The CDR3, as DNA: TGCAGCGCCCAGAAAGCCCGGGGTGAGCAGTTCTTC.

This clonotype has only a few counts. The genes are TRBV7-3 and TRBJ2-1; TRBD2 aligns across 10 bases. Per the germline V gene, CDR1 is SGHTA and CDR2 is FQGTGA. The trim removed 4 bases at V and 3 bases at J, leaving 9 bases unmatched. The CDR3 has 17 residues. The CDR3 here is CASSSSNSGRNYNEQFF. CDR3 DNA: TGTGCCAGCAGCTCATCGAATAGCGGGAGGAACTACAATGAGCAGTTCTTC.

This clonotype was observed a handful of times. The rearrangement links TRBV6-1 to TRBJ2-2; D possibly uses TRBD1 or TRBD2 (6 bases each). This CDR3 comprises 16 residues. V gave up 1 base and J gave up 3 bases, with 12 bases separating them. Germline V gene sequence: CDR1 MNHNS, CDR2 SASEGT. CDR3 sequence (DNA): TGTGCCAGCAGTGAAGAGGGGGGAGAGGACACCGGGGAGCTGTTTTTT. Translation: CASSEEGGEDTGELFF.

The chain employs TRBV11-3 and TRBJ2-2, with a possible D match to TRBD2 (6 bases). CDR3 length equals 14 residues. The V and J ends lost 0 bases and 8 bases respectively, with 10 bases between them. From germline, CDR1 is SGHNT and CDR2 YENEEA. This chain's CDR3 is CASSLDYGSGELFF. The CDR3 DNA follows: TGTGCCAGCAGCTTAGATTACGGGAGTGGGGAGCTGTTTTTT.

V is TRBV5-6 and J is TRBJ2-7, with D maybe TRBD2 (5 bases). Trimming removed 0 bases at V and 7 bases at J, with 11 bases between. This CDR3 is 13 amino acids long. Germline-derived CDR1 and CDR2 are SGHDT and YYEEEE. CDR3 loop: CASSLGEPLEQYF. The CDR3 region has the DNA TGTGCCAGCAGCTTGGGGGAGCCCCTTGAGCAGTACTTC.

The chain is built from TRBV24-1 and TRBJ1-5; no clear D gene. V was shortened by 9 bases and J by 7 bases, with 12 bases between the two germline ends. The CDR3 extends over 12 amino acids. Germline CDR1 and CDR2: KGHDR and SFDVKD. CDR3 protein: CATPGLLQPQHF. The CDR3 nucleotides are TGTGCCACCCCAGGTCTTCTCCAGCCCCAGCATTTT.

This clonotype was observed a handful of times. V is TRBV20-1 and J is TRBJ1-1; no clear D gene. Germline-derived CDR1 and CDR2 are DFQATT and SNEGSKA (reference sequence). Trimming cost V 1 base and J 3 bases, with 9 bases left between them. This CDR3 has 13 residues. The DNA for the CDR3 is TGCAGTGCTAGAGGAGCCGGGGACACTGAAGCTTTCTTT. Its protein product is CSARGAGDTEAFF.

This clonotype was observed at least ten times. This chain links TRBV11-2 with TRBJ2-1; TRBD2 matches 7 bases. V lost 0 bases to trimming and J lost 0 bases; unmatched junction nucleotides: 17. The germline V gene encodes CDR1 SGHAT and CDR2 FQNNGV. The CDR3 has 21 residues. Here the CDR3 DNA reads TGTGCCAGCAGCTTAGACGCGAGGTCTAGCGGTCTCGTAAGCTCCTACAATGAGCAGTTCTTC. Translating it yields CASSLDARSSGLVSSYNEQFF.

This clonotype was seen more than once but under ten times. The chain carries TRBV7-3 and TRBJ2-2, with 11 bases aligning to TRBD2. The CDR3 is 19 amino acids. Germline CDR1 reads SGHTA; CDR2 reads FQGTGA. The ends lost 3 bases at V and 6 bases at J; junction bases unmatched: 15. Here the CDR3 reads CASSFTGGTSGSRAGELFF. CDR3 DNA sequence: TGTGCCAGCAGCTTCACGGGCGGTACTAGCGGGAGCCGGGCCGGGGAGCTGTTTTTT.

This clonotype was observed a few times. CDR3 region: CASSVAAGMSYEQYF. CDR3 coding DNA: TGTGCCAGCAGCGTAGCGGCGGGTATGTCCTACGAGCAGTACTTC. The chain joins TRBV9 to TRBJ2-7; a possible D gene is TRBD2 (5 bases). In germline, CDR1 is SGDLS, CDR2 YYNGEE. Trimming pared 0 bases from V and 1 base from J, leaving 11 bases between. The CDR3 sequence is 15 residues long.

The V call is TRBV27, the J call TRBJ2-7; D remains ambiguous. In germline, CDR1 is MNHEY, CDR2 SMNVEV (reference sequence). This CDR3 has 12 residues. V was clipped by 10 bases and J by 3 bases, with 13 bases between them. DNA of the CDR3: TGTGCCACACAAGGACCGAACTACGAGCAGTACTTC. Protein product: CATQGPNYEQYF.